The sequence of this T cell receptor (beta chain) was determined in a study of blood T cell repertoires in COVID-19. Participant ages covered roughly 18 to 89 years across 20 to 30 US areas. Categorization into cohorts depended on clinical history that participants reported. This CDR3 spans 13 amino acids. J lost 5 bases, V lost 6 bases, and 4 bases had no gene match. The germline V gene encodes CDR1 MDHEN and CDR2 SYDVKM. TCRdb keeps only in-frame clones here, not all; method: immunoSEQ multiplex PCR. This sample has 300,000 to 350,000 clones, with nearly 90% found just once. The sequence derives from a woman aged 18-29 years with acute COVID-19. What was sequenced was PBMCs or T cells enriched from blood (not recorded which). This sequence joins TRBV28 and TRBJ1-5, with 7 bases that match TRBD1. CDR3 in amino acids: CASRGQLDQPQHF. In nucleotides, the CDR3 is TGTGCCAGCAGGGGACAGCTTGATCAGCCCCAGCATTTT.